This note documents a single T cell receptor beta chain sequence. No cognate antigen has been identified for it. No quality values exist for individual bases; no much larger clone is one base distant. The record originates from a study of blood T cell repertoires in COVID-19 (TCRdb year 2020). In terms of the full investigation: The collaborator samples originated in the United States, Italy and Spain and spanned the acute and convalescent phases of COVID-19. Nearly every sample came with metadata listing a de-identified subject ID, COVID-19 status, age in years and sex. The samples were drawn from two sources: the first 160 participants of the ongoing ImmuneRACE study, and 1,200 or so subjects contributed by 6 global collaborators. The repertoires were released in a freely available public database meant as a resource for research on the immune response to SARS-CoV-2. HLA class I and class II types, where available, came from metadata supplied by the sample provider rather than from assay-based typing. The prospective study material was composed of cDNA or gDNA derived from T cells, B-cell-depleted T cells, or PBMCs. Deeply sampled blood TCRbeta repertoires from subjects exposed to, actively infected with, or recovered from COVID-19 were included in the dataset. What the study reported, not specific to this receptor: Clinical and demographic metadata were provided uncurated, with the amount varying by source and participant.

Samples from volunteer blood donors who had recovered from COVID-19 were contributed by a second Seattle source. The collaborating institutions used their own protocols to collect whole blood in K2EDTA tubes. Collaborator samples were shipped for TCRbeta analysis as frozen whole blood, isolated PBMCs, or DNA extracted from either sample type. The junction shows trimming of 3 bases on V and 4 bases on J, plus 7 bases between the germline ends. Inclusive of the bounding cysteine and phenylalanine, the CDR3 is 12 residues long. The kept DNA is CDR3 alone, 36 bases in frame from the first base. TCRbeta CDR3 regions were amplified from genomic DNA using the immunoSEQ Assay, a bias-controlled multiplex PCR. The authors' analysis ran thus. The number of nucleated cells in each sample was estimated by amplification of reference gene primers within the assay. To quantify the absolute abundance of each unique TCRbeta CDR3 rearrangement, sequence reads were collapsed and filtered. For each sample, productive Simpson clonality was calculated by taking the square root of Simpson's diversity index across productive rearrangements. The clones in this table, taken by TCRdb from immuneACCESS, are in-frame only. Not every clone is retained; where verified, under half of the shortfall comes from an unresolved V gene, and the cause of the rest is unknown. The DNA was the basis for D and trimming; V, J and clone size are from that table. This sample lists about 260,000 clones; about nine tenths were detected once. Over 7.5% of the sample rests with the top ten.

Material for sequencing was peripheral blood. This receptor was identified in a man aged 35-49 years who had recovered from COVID-19. The sequence joins TRBV12-3 or TRBV12-4 to TRBJ2-7; TRBD1 is a possible D gene, resting on 5 matching bases. The nucleotide sequence is given as TGTGCCAGCAGTTTCTCAGGGTACGAGCAGTACTTC. It codes for CASSFSGYEQYF.